This TCR beta chain was profiled in a study of OX40 agonist ivuxolimab in advanced cancers. Study-level background: Ivuxolimab was a fully human IgG2 agonistic monoclonal antibody targeting the costimulatory receptor OX40 (CD134). Prior anti-PD-1, anti-PD-L1 or anti-CTLA-4 therapy was permitted, and checkpoint inhibitors had been received by roughly two fifths of dose-escalation patients. Of the roughly 51 patients in dose escalation, about 20 had hepatocellular carcinoma, about 15 had melanoma, 9 had renal cell carcinoma and 9 had head and neck cancer. Partial responses were achieved by three dose-escalation patients, of whom one had hepatocellular carcinoma and two had cutaneous melanoma. The dose-escalation cohort was roughly 83% male with a mean age of about 60 years, ranging from 23 to 79. Intravenous ivuxolimab was administered to patients every 2 weeks at six dose levels: 0.01, 0.1, 0.3, 1.5, 3 and 10 mg/kg. The paper reports the monotherapy dose-escalation portion (N ≈ 50 patients) of the phase I ivuxolimab trial. Peripheral TCRbeta sequencing aimed to test whether ivuxolimab altered TCR sequence diversity and caused clonal T-cell expansion. General study outcomes and caveats: After ivuxolimab, expanded clones were on average more numerous among CD8+ T cells than among CD4+ T cells. In the 0.1-3.0 mg/kg groups, partial responders were among the patients with the lowest normalized peripheral clonal expansion, particularly in CD8+ T cells. At doses of 0.1 to 3.0 mg/kg, clonal expansion of both CD4+ and CD8+ T cells in blood was seen between baseline and week 6. Low levels of normalized T-cell clonal expansion were also seen in some patients who did not respond. Antigen specificity was not determined for the clonally expanded peripheral T cells.

This clone came up once. The clone's antigen remains unknown. One base away there is no much larger clone; base qualities are not given. The trim is 1 base for V and 0 bases for J, with a gap of 5 bases between the germline ends. The cysteine opens and the phenylalanine closes a CDR3 of 14 amino acids. Only the CDR3 part of the read is kept: 42 bases, read in frame from the first base. In the germline V gene, CDR1 corresponds to SGHAT and CDR2 to FQNNGV. The trial excluded patients who had a history of autoimmune disease or who were on systemic immunosuppression. Peripheral blood for TCR sequencing was collected from all dose cohorts at baseline, on cycle 4 day 1, and on cycle 7 day 1. The samples were drawn from a first-in-human, open-label, multicenter phase I dose-escalation trial of ivuxolimab. Adults with locally advanced or metastatic melanoma, renal cell, hepatocellular, or head and neck squamous cell carcinoma were enrolled in the trial. Before TCR sequencing, CD4+ and CD8+ T cells were separately sorted from peripheral blood.

Genomic DNA was extracted from sorted cells for sequencing of the TCRbeta CDR3 region. TCRbeta CDR3 regions were sequenced using the immunoSEQ Assay. What TCRdb holds here is the immuneACCESS table cut down to in-frame rearrangements. Part of the clones is not present; checked against another copy, under half of the missing clones reflect an unresolved V gene, and the others are unexplained. In this sample the table shows about 68,000 clones, 65% to 90% of which occur a single time. The ten largest clones represent approximately 1.4% of the sample. This TCR was sampled from an adult with an advanced solid tumor such as melanoma, head and neck, liver or kidney cancer. In this chain, TRBV11-2 is recombined with TRBJ2-3, with no confidently assigned D gene. The sequencing used CD4+ or CD8+ T cells sorted from blood, collected in a trial of the OX40 agonist ivuxolimab. The nucleotide sequence reads as follows: TGTGCCAGCAGCTTAGGAACTAGCACAGATACGCAGTATTTT. Its protein product is CASSLGTSTDTQYF.